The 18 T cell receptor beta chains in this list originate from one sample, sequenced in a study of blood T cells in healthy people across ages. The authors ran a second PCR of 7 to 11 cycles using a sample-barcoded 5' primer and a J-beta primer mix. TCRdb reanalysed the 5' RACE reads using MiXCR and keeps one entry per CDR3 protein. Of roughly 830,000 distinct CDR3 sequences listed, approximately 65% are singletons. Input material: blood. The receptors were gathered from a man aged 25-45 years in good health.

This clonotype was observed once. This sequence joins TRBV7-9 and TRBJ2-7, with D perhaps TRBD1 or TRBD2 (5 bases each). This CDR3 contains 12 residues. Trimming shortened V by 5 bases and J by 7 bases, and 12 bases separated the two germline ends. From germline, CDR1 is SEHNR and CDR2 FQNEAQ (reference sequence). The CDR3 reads CASSARDLEQYF. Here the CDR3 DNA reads TGTGCCAGCAGCGCCCGGGACCTAGAGCAGTACTTC.

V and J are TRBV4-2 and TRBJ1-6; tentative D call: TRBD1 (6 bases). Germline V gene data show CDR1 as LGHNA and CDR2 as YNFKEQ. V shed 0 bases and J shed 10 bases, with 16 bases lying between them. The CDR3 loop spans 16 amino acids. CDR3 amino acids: CASSQEATGRRSPLHF. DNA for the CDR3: TGTGCCAGCAGCCAAGAGGCCACAGGGCGAAGGTCACCCCTCCACTTT.

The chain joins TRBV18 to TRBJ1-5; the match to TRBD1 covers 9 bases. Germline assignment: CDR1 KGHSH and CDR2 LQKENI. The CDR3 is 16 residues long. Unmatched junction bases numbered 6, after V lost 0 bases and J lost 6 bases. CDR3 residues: CASSPPSGTGPQPQHF. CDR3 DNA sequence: TGTGCCAGCTCACCACCTTCGGGGACAGGGCCTCAGCCCCAGCATTTT.

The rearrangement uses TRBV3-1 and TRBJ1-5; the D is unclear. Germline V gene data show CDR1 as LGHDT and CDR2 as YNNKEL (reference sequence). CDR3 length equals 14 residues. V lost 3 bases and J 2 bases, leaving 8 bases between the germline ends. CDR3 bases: TGTGCCAGCAGCCAGACGCCGGGCAATCAGCCCCAGCATTTT. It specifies CASSQTPGNQPQHF.

As DNA, the CDR3 is TGCAGCGTTGGAAACTTCTCTGGGGCCAACGTCCTGACTTTC. Translation: CSVGNFSGANVLTF. The chain joins TRBV29-1 to TRBJ2-6; unclear D gene. This CDR3 comprises 14 residues. Germline CDR1 and CDR2: SQVTM and ANQGSEA. V lost 4 bases and J lost 0, with 7 bases in between. The entire variable domain, with the rest obtained from reference TRBV29-1 and TRBJ2-6, is as follows: SAVISQKPSRDICQRGTSLTIQCQVDSQVTMMFWYRQQPGQSLTLIATANQGSEATYESGFVIDKFPISRPNLTFSTLTVSNMSPEDSSIYLCSVGNFSGANVLTFGAGSRLTVL.

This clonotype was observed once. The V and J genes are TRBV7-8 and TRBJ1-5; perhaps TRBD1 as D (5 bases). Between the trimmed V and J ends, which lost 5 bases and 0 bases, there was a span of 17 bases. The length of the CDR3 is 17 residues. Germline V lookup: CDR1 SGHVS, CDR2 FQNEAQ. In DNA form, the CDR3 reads TGTGCCAGCAGCGAAGGCCCGTTAGGGGATAGCAATCAGCCCCAGCATTTT. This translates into CASSEGPLGDSNQPQHF.

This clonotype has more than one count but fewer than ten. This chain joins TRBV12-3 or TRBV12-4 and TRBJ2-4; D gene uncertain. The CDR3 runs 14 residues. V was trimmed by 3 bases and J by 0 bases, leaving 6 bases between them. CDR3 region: CASSFWLAKNIQYF. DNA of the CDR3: TGTGCCAGCAGTTTTTGGCTAGCCAAAAACATTCAGTACTTC.

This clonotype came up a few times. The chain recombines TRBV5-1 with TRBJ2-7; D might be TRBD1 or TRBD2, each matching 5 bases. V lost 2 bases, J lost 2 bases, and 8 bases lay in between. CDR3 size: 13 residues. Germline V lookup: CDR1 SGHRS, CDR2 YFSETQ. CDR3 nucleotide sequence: TGCGCCAGCAGCTTTGAGGGACCCTACGAGCAGTACTTC. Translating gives CASSFEGPYEQYF.

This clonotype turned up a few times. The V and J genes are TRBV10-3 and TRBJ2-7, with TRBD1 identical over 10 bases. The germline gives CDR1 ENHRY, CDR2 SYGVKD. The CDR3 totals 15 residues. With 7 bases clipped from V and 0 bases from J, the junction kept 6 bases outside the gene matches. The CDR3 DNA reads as TGTGCCATCATGAGGGACAGGGGATTCTCCTACGAGCAGTACTTC. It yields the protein CAIMRDRGFSYEQYF.

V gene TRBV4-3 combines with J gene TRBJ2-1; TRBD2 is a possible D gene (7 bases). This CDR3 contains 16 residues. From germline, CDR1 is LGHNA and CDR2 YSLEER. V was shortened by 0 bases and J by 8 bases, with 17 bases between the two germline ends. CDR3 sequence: CASSQDFRGAIHEQFF. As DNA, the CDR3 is TGCGCCAGCAGCCAAGATTTCCGGGGGGCGATTCATGAGCAGTTCTTC.

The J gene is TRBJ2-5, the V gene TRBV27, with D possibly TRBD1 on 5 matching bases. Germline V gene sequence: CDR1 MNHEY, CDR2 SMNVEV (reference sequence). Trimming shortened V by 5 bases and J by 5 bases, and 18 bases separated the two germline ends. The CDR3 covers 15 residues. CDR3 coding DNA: TGTGCCAGCAGTGCTACCCCAGGGAAGGCGGAGACCCAGTACTTC. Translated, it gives CASSATPGKAETQYF.

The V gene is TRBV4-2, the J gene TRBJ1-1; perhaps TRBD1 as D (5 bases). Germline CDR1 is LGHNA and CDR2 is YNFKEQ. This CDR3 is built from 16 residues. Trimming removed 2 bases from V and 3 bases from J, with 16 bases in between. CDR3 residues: CASSQPPARGDTEAFF. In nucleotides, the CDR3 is TGTGCCAGCAGCCAACCCCCCGCCCGAGGGGACACTGAAGCTTTCTTT.

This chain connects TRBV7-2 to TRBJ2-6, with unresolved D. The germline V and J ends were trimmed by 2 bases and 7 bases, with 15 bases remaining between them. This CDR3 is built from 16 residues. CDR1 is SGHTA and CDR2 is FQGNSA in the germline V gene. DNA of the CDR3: TGTGCCAGCAGCTTATCATCGCAGGTCGGAGCCAACGTCCTGACTTTC. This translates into CASSLSSQVGANVLTF.

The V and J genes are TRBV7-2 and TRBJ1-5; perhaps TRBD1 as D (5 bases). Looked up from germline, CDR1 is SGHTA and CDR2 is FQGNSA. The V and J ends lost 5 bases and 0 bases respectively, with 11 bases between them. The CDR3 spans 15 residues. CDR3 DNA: TGTGCCAGCAGCCCCGGGGGGGGTAGCAATCAGCCCCAGCATTTT. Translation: CASSPGGGSNQPQHF. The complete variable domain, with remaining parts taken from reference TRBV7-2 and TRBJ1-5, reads GAGVSQSPSNKVTEKGKDVELRCDPISGHTALYWYRQSLGQGLEFLIYFQGNSAPDKSGLPSDRFSAERTGGSVSTLTIQRTQQEDSAVYLCASSPGGGSNQPQHFGDGTRLSIL.

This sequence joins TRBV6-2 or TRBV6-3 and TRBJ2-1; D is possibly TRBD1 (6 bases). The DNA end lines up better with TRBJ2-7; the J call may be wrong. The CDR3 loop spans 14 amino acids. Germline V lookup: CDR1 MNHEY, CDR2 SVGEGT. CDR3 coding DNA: TGTGCCAGCAACGAACAGGGTTCCTACAATGAGCAGTACTTC. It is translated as CASNEQGSYNEQYF.

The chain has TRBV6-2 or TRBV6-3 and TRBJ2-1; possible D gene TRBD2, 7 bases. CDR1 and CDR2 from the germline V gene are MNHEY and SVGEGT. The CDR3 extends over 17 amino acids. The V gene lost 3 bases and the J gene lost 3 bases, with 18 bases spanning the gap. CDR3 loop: CASSYFHGGAVYNEQFF. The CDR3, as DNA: TGTGCCAGCAGTTATTTCCATGGGGGGGCCGTCTACAATGAGCAGTTCTTC.

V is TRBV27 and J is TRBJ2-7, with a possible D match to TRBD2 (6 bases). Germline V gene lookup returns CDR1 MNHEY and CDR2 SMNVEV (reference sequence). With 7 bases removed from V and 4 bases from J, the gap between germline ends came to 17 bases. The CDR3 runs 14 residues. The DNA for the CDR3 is TGTGCCAGCAACACGGGACTGGCAGGTTACGAGCAGTACTTC. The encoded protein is CASNTGLAGYEQYF.

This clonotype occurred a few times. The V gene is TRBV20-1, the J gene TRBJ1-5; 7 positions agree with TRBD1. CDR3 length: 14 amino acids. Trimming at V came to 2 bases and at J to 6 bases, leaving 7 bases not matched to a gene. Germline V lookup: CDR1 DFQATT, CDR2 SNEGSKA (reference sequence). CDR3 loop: CSARRRQGGQPQHF. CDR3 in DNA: TGCAGTGCTAGAAGGCGACAGGGCGGTCAGCCCCAGCATTTT.